The 18 T cell receptor beta chains below come from one sample, sequenced in a study of blood T cell repertoires in COVID-19. The protocol was immunoSEQ multiplex PCR, while the TCRdb copy is restricted to in-frame clones and leaves out a portion. The table includes over 250,000 clones, roughly 87% detected once. The specimen sequenced was peripheral blood. The receptors stem from a woman in her 30s with acute or convalescent COVID-19.

The CDR3, as DNA: TGTGCCAGCAGCCGGACAGATAACTACGAGCAGTACTTC. It specifies CASSRTDNYEQYF. This chain connects TRBV14 to TRBJ2-7; a possible D gene is TRBD1 (6 bases). V was trimmed by 4 bases and J by 3 bases, leaving 10 bases between them. The germline V gene has CDR1 SGHDN and CDR2 FVKESK. The CDR3 is made up of 13 amino acids.

V usage is TRBV5-1 and J usage is TRBJ1-1, with a possible D match to TRBD1 (6 bases). There are 14 residues in the CDR3. Germline V gene lookup returns CDR1 SGHRS and CDR2 YFSETQ. V shed 4 bases and J shed 2 bases, with 12 bases lying between them. CDR3 loop: CASSPGTLNTEAFF. The CDR3 coding sequence is TGCGCCAGCAGCCCCGGGACACTTAACACTGAAGCTTTCTTT.

V and J are TRBV27 and TRBJ1-4; D unresolved. V was cut by 1 base and J by 0 bases, with 6 bases left in between. In germline, CDR1 is MNHEY, CDR2 SMNVEV (reference sequence). The CDR3 is 15 residues long. CDR3 sequence reads: CASSLWAATNEKLFF. CDR3 DNA: TGTGCCAGCAGTTTATGGGCTGCAACTAATGAAAAACTGTTTTTT.

The chain employs TRBV6-6 and TRBJ1-1; D gene unclear. This CDR3 is 13 amino acids long. Trimming removed 6 bases at V and 4 bases at J, with 12 bases between. CDR1 is MNHNY and CDR2 is SVGAGI in the germline V gene (reference sequence). CDR3 nucleotide sequence: TGTGCCAGCAGGGGCACGGGGAGCACTGAAGCTTTCTTT. It codes for CASRGTGSTEAFF.

The V call is TRBV29-1, the J call TRBJ2-3; 7 bases fit TRBD1. V lost 7 bases to trimming and J lost 5 bases; unmatched junction nucleotides: 6. The CDR3 length is 12 residues. Germline CDR1 SQVTM, CDR2 ANQGSEA. The CDR3 protein is CSAEAGGDTQYF. CDR3 sequence (DNA): TGCAGCGCAGAAGCAGGGGGAGATACGCAGTATTTT.

The rearrangement joins TRBV6-4 to TRBJ2-1, with 8 nucleotides matching TRBD2. The CDR3 loop spans 14 amino acids. With V trimmed by 8 bases and J by 8 bases, 11 bases remained unmatched. Germline V gene lookup returns CDR1 MRHNA and CDR2 SNTAGT. The CDR3 bases are TGTGCCAGCTCCGACGGGGGTAGCGGGGATGAGCAGTTCTTC. Protein sequence: CASSDGGSGDEQFF.

The CDR3: CAWSLLAGISYNEQFF. CDR3 nucleotide sequence: TGTGCCTGGAGCCTATTAGCGGGAATCTCCTACAATGAGCAGTTCTTC. The rearrangement uses TRBV30 and TRBJ2-1, with 8 bases identical to TRBD2. Germline V gene lookup returns CDR1 GTSNPN and CDR2 SVGIG (reference sequence). There are 16 residues in the CDR3. The junction had 7 bases not matched to a gene; V was cut back by 3 bases and J by 0 bases. The whole variable domain, filled in from reference TRBV30 and TRBJ2-1, reads SQTIHQWPATLVQPVGSPLSLECTVEGTSNPNLYWYRQAAGRGLQLLFYSVGIGQISSEVPQNLSASRPQDRQFILSSKKLLLSDSGFYLCAWSLLAGISYNEQFFGPGTRLTVL.

J is TRBJ1-6 and V is TRBV13; the D gene is possibly TRBD1 (5 bases). From germline, CDR1 is PRHDT and CDR2 FYEKMQ (reference sequence). The V and J ends lost 1 base and 6 bases respectively, with 13 bases between them. This CDR3 has 16 amino acids. The CDR3: CASSLVAGNFNSPLHF. The CDR3 DNA reads as TGTGCCAGCAGCTTAGTGGCAGGGAACTTTAATTCACCCCTCCACTTT.

The rearrangement joins TRBV11-3 to TRBJ2-3; 7 bases are a match to TRBD2. Germline trimming cut 0 bases from V and 3 bases from J; bases unmatched to any gene: 9. CDR3 length: 17 residues. Germline V lookup: CDR1 SGHNT, CDR2 YENEEA. CDR3 loop: CASSLEARGRATDTQYF. The CDR3 coding sequence is TGTGCCAGCAGCTTAGAGGCTCGGGGGAGGGCTACAGATACGCAGTATTTT.

The gene calls are TRBV10-3 and TRBJ2-1, with TRBD2 matching over 8 bases. CDR1 is ENHRY and CDR2 is SYGVKD in the germline V gene. This CDR3 has 16 amino acids. After removal of 0 bases from V and 1 base from J, the junction contained 2 bases not matched to a gene. CDR3 loop: CAISESGLASYNEQFF. CDR3 DNA: TGTGCCATCAGTGAGTCAGGACTAGCATCCTACAATGAGCAGTTCTTC.

V and J are TRBV5-6 and TRBJ2-3; D is perhaps TRBD1 (5 bases). This CDR3 is built from 14 residues. V lost 4 bases and J lost 2, with 11 bases in between. Germline CDR1 reads SGHDT; CDR2 reads YYEEEE. This CDR3 is CASSIAGSTDTQYF. The CDR3 coding sequence is TGTGCCAGCAGCATTGCAGGGTCCACAGATACGCAGTATTTT.

V usage is TRBV9 and J usage is TRBJ2-1; 10 positions agree with TRBD2. The germline V gene has CDR1 SGDLS and CDR2 YYNGEE. J was trimmed by 8 bases and V by 0 bases; bases with no gene match: 5. The CDR3 is 15 amino acids. The CDR3 nucleotides read TGTGCCAGCAGCGTAGAAATAGCGGGAGGCTATGAGCAGTTCTTC. It encodes CASSVEIAGGYEQFF.

The J gene is TRBJ1-4, the V gene TRBV30; D ambiguous. V shed 0 bases and J shed 4 bases, with 12 bases lying between them. This CDR3 has 15 residues. CDR1 is GTSNPN and CDR2 is SVGIG in the germline V gene (reference sequence). The CDR3 loop reads CAWSVFGRDNEKLFF. DNA for the CDR3: TGTGCCTGGAGTGTTTTTGGACGGGATAATGAAAAACTGTTTTTT.

The rearrangement joins TRBV14 to TRBJ2-7; D is possibly TRBD1 (6 bases). Germline V CDR1 and CDR2: SGHDN, FVKESK. V was pared by 5 bases and J by 2 bases, with 13 bases between. This CDR3 contains 14 residues. The CDR3 spells CASSENWGPYEQYF. The CDR3 DNA follows: TGTGCCAGCAGCGAAAACTGGGGGCCCTACGAGCAGTACTTC. Together with reference TRBV14 and TRBJ2-7, the CDR3 gives the full variable domain: EAGVTQFPSHSVIEKGQTVTLRCDPISGHDNLYWYRRVMGKEIKFLLHFVKESKQDESGMPNNRFLAERTGGTYSTLKVQPAELEDSGVYFCASSENWGPYEQYFGPGTRLTVT.

This clone is a singleton in its sample. The chain employs TRBV6-5 and TRBJ1-4; the D is unclear. The CDR3 covers 15 residues. V was clipped by 4 bases and J by 11 bases, with 20 bases between them. Per the germline V gene, CDR1 is MNHEY and CDR2 is SVGAGI. For the CDR3, the DNA is TGTGCCAGCAGTTCCTACAGCGACCCCCGGGAGAAACTGTTTTTT. It translates to CASSSYSDPREKLFF.

V is TRBV11-2 and J is TRBJ2-1; the match to TRBD2 covers 11 bases. Germline values: CDR1 SGHAT, CDR2 FQNNGV. CDR3 length equals 18 residues. J gave up 4 bases and V 1 base, and 9 bases lay outside the gene matches. The CDR3 loop reads CASSLGGIAGGRYNEQFF. The DNA of the CDR3 is TGTGCCAGCAGCTTAGGGGGCATAGCGGGAGGGAGATACAATGAGCAGTTCTTC. Based on the CDR3 plus reference TRBV11-2 and TRBJ2-1, the full variable domain is EAGVAQSPRYKIIEKRQSVAFWCNPISGHATLYWYQQILGQGPKLLIQFQNNGVVDDSQLPKDRFSAERLKGVDSTLKIQPAKLEDSAVYLCASSLGGIAGGRYNEQFFGPGTRLTVL.

This chain joins TRBV2 and TRBJ1-2; a weak D match, TRBD1 (5 bases). Germline-derived CDR1 and CDR2 are SNHLY and FYNNEI. Trimming stripped 5 bases from V and 1 base from J, with 14 bases between. The CDR3 consists of 15 residues. The CDR3 loop reads CASSPYDRINYGYTF. The CDR3 nucleotides read TGTGCCAGCAGTCCATACGACAGAATTAACTATGGCTACACCTTC.

This clone appeared once. The rearrangement links TRBV19 to TRBJ1-4; 12 bases map to TRBD1. The CDR3 runs to 16 residues. Germline V gene sequence: CDR1 LNHDA, CDR2 SQIVND (reference sequence). V trimming: 6 bases; J trimming: 1 base; junction bases outside the gene matches: 3. The CDR3 is CASRGQGALTNEKLFF. The CDR3 bases are TGTGCCAGTAGGGGACAGGGGGCTCTAACTAATGAAAAACTGTTTTTT.